The present entry profiles one T cell receptor beta chain with its context. Germline assignment: CDR1 SGHTA and CDR2 FQGTGA. The V end was cut by 5 bases, the J end by 3 bases, with 10 bases between. The CDR3 totals 13 residues. The isolated RNA, all of it, was reverse transcribed, so expressed TCRB transcripts were what got sequenced. This table comes from immunoSEQ multiplex PCR, and its TCRdb copy is limited to in-frame clones, with some not included. The table records hundreds of thousands of clones, 30% of them present only once. The data were taken from a study of beta chain features in type 1 diabetes.

The receptor was isolated from a man aged 18 to 29 in good health. What was sequenced was naive CD4+ T cells from blood. The gene calls are TRBV7-3 and TRBJ1-1, with D tentatively TRBD1 (5 bases). This chain's CDR3 is CASSRKGDTEAFF. The CDR3 nucleotides read TGTGCCAGCAGCCGCAAAGGGGACACTGAAGCTTTCTTT. Drawing the rest from reference TRBV7-3 and TRBJ1-1, the complete variable domain is GAGVSQTPSNKVTEKGKYVELRCDPISGHTALYWYRQSLGQGPEFLIYFQGTGAADDSGLPNDRFFAVRPEGSVSTLKIQRTERGDSAVYLCASSRKGDTEAFFGQGTRLTVV.